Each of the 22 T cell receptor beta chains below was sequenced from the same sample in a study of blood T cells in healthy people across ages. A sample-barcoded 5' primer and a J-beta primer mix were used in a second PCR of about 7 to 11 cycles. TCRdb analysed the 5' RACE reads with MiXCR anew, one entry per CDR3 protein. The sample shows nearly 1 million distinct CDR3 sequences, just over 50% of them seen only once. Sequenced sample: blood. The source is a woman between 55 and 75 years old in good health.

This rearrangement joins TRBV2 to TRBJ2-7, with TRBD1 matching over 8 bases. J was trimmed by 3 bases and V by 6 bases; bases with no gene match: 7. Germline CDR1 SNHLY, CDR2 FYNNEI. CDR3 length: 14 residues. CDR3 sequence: CASRDPGQDYEQYF. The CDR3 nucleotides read TGTGCCAGCAGAGATCCGGGACAGGACTACGAGCAGTACTTC.

The CDR3 sequence is CASSPSSGTGGPGYTF. The CDR3 nucleotides read TGTGCCAGCAGTCCAAGCTCCGGGACAGGGGGCCCGGGCTACACCTTC. This chain links TRBV27 with TRBJ1-2, with TRBD1 matching 12 bases. This CDR3 has 16 residues. The V gene's germline CDR1 is MNHEY and CDR2 SMNVEV (reference sequence). With V trimmed by 5 bases and J by 8 bases, 12 bases remained unmatched.

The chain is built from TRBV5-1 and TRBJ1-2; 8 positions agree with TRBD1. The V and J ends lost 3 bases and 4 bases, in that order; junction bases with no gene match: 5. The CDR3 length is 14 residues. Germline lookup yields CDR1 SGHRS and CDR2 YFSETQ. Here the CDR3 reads CASSSGQGTYGYTF. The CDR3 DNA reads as TGCGCCAGCAGCTCCGGACAGGGTACCTATGGCTACACCTTC.

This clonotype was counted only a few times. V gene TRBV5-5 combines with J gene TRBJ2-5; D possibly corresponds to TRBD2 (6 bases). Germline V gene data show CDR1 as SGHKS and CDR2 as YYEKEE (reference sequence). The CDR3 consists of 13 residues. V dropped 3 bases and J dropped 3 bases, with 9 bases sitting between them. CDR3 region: CASSWGVKETQYF. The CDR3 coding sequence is TGTGCCAGCAGCTGGGGGGTTAAAGAGACCCAGTACTTC. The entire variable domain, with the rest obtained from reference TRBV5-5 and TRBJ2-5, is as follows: DAGVTQSPTHLIKTRGQQVTLRCSPISGHKSVSWYQQVLGQGPQFIFQYYEKEERGRGNFPDRFSARQFPNYSSELNVNALLLGDSALYLCASSWGVKETQYFGPGTRLLVL.

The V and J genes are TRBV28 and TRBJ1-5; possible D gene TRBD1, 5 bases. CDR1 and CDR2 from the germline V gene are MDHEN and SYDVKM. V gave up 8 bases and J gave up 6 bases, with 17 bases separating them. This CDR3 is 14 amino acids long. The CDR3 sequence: CASAVAGSSQPQHF. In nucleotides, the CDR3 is TGTGCCAGCGCCGTTGCAGGGTCCAGTCAGCCCCAGCATTTT.

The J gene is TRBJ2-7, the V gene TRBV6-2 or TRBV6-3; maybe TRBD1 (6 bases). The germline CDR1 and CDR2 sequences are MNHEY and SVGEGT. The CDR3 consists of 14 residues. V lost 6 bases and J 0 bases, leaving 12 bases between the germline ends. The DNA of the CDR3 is TGTGCCAGCAGGGGGGCAGTCCGCTCCTACGAGCAGTACTTC. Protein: CASRGAVRSYEQYF.

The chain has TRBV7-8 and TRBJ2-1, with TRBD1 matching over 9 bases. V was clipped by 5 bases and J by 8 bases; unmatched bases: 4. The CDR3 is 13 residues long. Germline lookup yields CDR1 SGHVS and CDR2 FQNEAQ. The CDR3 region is CASSVQGAHEQFF. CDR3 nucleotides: TGTGCCAGCAGCGTACAGGGGGCTCATGAGCAGTTCTTC.

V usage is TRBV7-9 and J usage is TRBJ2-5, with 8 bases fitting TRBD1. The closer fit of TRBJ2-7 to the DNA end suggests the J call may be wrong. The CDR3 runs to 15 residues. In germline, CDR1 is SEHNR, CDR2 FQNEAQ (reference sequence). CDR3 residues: CASSFRLGQEYEQYF. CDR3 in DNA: TGTGCCAGCAGCTTTAGGTTGGGACAGGAGTACGAGCAGTACTTC.

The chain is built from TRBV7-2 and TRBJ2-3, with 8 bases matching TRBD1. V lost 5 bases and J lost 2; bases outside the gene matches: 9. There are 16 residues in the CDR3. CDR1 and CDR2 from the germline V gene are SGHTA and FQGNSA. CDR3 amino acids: CASSRQGTGNTDTQYF. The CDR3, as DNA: TGTGCCAGCAGCCGCCAAGGGACAGGCAACACAGATACGCAGTATTTT.

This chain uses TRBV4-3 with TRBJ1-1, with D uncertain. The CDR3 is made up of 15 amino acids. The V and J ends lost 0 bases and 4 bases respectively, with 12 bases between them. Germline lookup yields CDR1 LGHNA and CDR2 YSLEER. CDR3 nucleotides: TGCGCCAGCAGCCAAGATGGTAGAGCGGCCACTGAAGCTTTCTTT. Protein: CASSQDGRAATEAFF.

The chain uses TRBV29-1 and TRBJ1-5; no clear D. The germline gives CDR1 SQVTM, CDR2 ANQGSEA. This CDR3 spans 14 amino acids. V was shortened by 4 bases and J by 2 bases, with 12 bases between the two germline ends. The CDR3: CSVAAGAGNQPQHF. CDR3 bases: TGCAGCGTTGCTGCAGGAGCGGGCAATCAGCCCCAGCATTTT.

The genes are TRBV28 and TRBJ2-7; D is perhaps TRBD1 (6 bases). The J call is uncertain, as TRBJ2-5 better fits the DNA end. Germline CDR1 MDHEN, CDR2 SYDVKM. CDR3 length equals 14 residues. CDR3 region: CAMSEGHSIETQYF. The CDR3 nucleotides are TGTGCCATGTCCGAGGGACACTCAATAGAGACCCAGTACTTC.

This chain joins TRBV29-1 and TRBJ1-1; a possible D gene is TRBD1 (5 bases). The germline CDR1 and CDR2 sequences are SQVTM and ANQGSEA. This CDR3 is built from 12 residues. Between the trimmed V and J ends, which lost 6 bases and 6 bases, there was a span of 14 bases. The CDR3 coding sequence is TGCAGCGTAGGGACGGCCACCCCTGAAGCTTTCTTT. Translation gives CSVGTATPEAFF.

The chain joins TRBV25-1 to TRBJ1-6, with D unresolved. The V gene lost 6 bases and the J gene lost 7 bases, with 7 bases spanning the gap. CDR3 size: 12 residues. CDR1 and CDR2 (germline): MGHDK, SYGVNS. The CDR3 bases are TGTGCCAGCAGCAATTGGAATTCACCCCTCCACTTT. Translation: CASSNWNSPLHF.

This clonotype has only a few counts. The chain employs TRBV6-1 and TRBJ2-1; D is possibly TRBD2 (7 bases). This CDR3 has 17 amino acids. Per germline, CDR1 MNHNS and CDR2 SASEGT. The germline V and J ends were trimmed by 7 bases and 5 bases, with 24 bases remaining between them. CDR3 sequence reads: CASTTKRWGLADNEQFF. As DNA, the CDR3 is TGTGCCAGCACCACGAAGCGCTGGGGGCTAGCGGACAATGAGCAGTTCTTC.

The CDR3 sequence is CSARAQTSPHEQYF. CDR3 DNA sequence: TGCAGTGCTAGAGCCCAAACTAGTCCCCACGAGCAGTACTTC. J is TRBJ2-7 and V is TRBV20-1, with a weak D call TRBD2 (5 bases). Germline V lookup: CDR1 DFQATT, CDR2 SNEGSKA (reference sequence). CDR3 length: 14 residues. V lost 1 base and J lost 5, with 15 bases in between.

CDR3 in amino acids: CSVGGTVAEQYF. The CDR3 DNA follows: TGCAGCGTTGGGGGGACAGTGGCCGAGCAGTACTTC. This chain links TRBV29-1 with TRBJ2-7; 7 nucleotides agree with TRBD1. This CDR3 has 12 residues. The V gene's germline CDR1 is SQVTM and CDR2 ANQGSEA. J gave up 6 bases and V 4 bases, and 6 bases lay outside the gene matches.

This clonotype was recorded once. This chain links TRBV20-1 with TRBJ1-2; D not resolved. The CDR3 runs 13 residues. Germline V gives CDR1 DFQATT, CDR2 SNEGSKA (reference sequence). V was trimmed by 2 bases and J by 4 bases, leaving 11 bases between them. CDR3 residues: CSARRARFYGYTF. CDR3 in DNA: TGCAGTGCTAGACGGGCCAGATTCTATGGCTACACCTTC.

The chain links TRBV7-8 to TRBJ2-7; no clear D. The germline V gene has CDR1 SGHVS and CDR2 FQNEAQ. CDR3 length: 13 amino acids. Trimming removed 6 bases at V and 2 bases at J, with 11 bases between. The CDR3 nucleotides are TGTGCCAGCAGTCGCGGAGTGGCCTACGAGCAGTACTTC. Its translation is CASSRGVAYEQYF.

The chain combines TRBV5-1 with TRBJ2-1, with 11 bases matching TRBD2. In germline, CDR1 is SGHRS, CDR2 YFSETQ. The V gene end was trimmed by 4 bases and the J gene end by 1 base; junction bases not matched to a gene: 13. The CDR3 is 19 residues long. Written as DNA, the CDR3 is TGCGCCAGCAGCCTTAGCGGGAGGGCACCCCGTGGGTCCTACAATGAGCAGTTCTTC. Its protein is CASSLSGRAPRGSYNEQFF.

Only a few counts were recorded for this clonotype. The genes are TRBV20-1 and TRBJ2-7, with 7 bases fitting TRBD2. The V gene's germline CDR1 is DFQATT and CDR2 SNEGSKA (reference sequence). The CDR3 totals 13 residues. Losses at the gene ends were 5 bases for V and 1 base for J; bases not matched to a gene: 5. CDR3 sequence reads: CSAGRGSSYEQYF. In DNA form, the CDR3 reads TGCAGTGCTGGGCGGGGGTCTTCCTACGAGCAGTACTTC.

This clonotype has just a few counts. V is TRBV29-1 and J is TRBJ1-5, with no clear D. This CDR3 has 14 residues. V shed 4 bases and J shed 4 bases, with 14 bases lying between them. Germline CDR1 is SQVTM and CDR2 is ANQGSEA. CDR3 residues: CSVGPGRLNQPQHF. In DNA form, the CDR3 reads TGCAGCGTTGGACCGGGTCGACTAAATCAGCCCCAGCATTTT.